Each of the 10 T cell receptor beta chains below was sequenced from the same sample in a study of T cells in Graves' hyperthyroidism and ophthalmopathy. Amplification of TCR beta CDR3 regions used RNA as the template. During a first-round RT-PCR of the TCR CDR3, the HTBI primer set was used. TCRdb recomputed calls from the multiplex PCR reads with MiXCR, one row per CDR3 protein. The profile shows 700,000 to 950,000 distinct CDR3 sequences, 30% to 40% of them singletons. The sample comprised blood. The origin of the receptors is a woman aged 40-49 years with Graves' hyperthyroidism.

The chain carries TRBV12-3 or TRBV12-4 and TRBJ1-1; the D gene is possibly TRBD1 (5 bases). This CDR3 comprises 12 residues. Trimming stripped 8 bases from V and 7 bases from J, with 14 bases between. CDR3 DNA: TGTGCCAGCTGGGGGTACGGCAGTGAAGCTTTCTTT. This translates into CASWGYGSEAFF.

This clonotype was counted only a few times. Relative to the germline gene, one junction end is altered; a read error may explain this. CDR3 nucleotide sequence: TGTGCCAGCAGTCTGTCCGGGACAGAAGGAAACACCATATATTTT. This translates into CASSLSGTEGNTIYF. This chain uses TRBV10-3 with TRBJ1-3; 7 bases are a match to TRBD1. The CDR3 is made up of 15 amino acids. Germline values: CDR1 ENHRY, CDR2 SYGVKD.

The CDR3 DNA is TGTGCCACCAGTGAGACAGGGATGAACGAGCAGTACTTC. This sequence encodes CATSETGMNEQYF. V usage is TRBV24-1 and J usage is TRBJ2-7, with TRBD1 identical over 7 bases. Per germline, CDR1 KGHDR and CDR2 SFDVKD. This CDR3 contains 13 residues. V lost 4 bases and J lost 5; bases outside the gene matches: 4.

V gene TRBV20-1 combines with J gene TRBJ2-7; 9 nucleotides agree with TRBD2. Trimming removed 3 bases from V and 4 bases from J; junction bases left unmatched: 10. Looked up from germline, CDR1 is DFQATT and CDR2 is SNEGSKA (reference sequence). The CDR3 is made up of 15 amino acids. This chain's CDR3 is CSARGLAGALYEQYF. In nucleotides, the CDR3 is TGCAGTGCTAGGGGCTTAGCGGGAGCCTTGTACGAGCAGTACTTC.

Here the CDR3 reads CASSSGQGNEAFF. The CDR3 DNA reads as TGTGCCAGCAGTTCGGGACAGGGAAATGAAGCTTTCTTT. The chain is built from TRBV2 and TRBJ1-1; 9 bases agree with TRBD1. Germline assignment: CDR1 SNHLY and CDR2 FYNNEI. The V and J ends lost 5 bases and 7 bases, in that order; junction bases with no gene match: 5. There are 13 residues in the CDR3.

As for this clonotype: One junction end disagrees with the germline gene, perhaps due to a read error. The CDR3 bases are TGTGCCATCAGTGAGGCGAGAGGCTCGGGCACTGAAGCTTTC. Translation: CAISEARGSGTEAF. The chain recombines TRBV10-3 with TRBJ2-6; D unresolved. Germline lookup yields CDR1 ENHRY and CDR2 SYGVKD. This CDR3 has 14 residues.

The V and J genes are TRBV15 and TRBJ1-5, with 7 bases aligning to TRBD1. Looked up from germline, CDR1 is LNHNV and CDR2 is YYDKDF (reference sequence). The CDR3 totals 15 residues. The V and J ends lost 0 bases and 11 bases, in that order; junction bases with no gene match: 10. CDR3 loop: CATSRDRQGTETQHF. In DNA, the CDR3 is TGTGCCACCAGCAGAGATCGACAGGGCACGGAGACCCAGCATTTT.

This clonotype was seen a few times. The chain links TRBV4-3 to TRBJ2-7, with D unclear. This CDR3 region has 13 residues. V lost 4 bases and J 6 bases, leaving 13 bases between the germline ends. Germline values: CDR1 LGHNA, CDR2 YSLEER. The CDR3 spells CASSRGPEGEQYF. The CDR3 nucleotides read TGCGCCAGCAGCCGGGGTCCGGAAGGCGAGCAGTACTTC.

Ten or more counts support this clonotype. V usage is TRBV20-1 and J usage is TRBJ2-5, with 10 nucleotides matching TRBD1. V shed 1 base and J 4 bases; nucleotides not matched to a gene: 6. The CDR3 has 15 residues. The germline gives CDR1 DFQATT, CDR2 SNEGSKA (reference sequence). CDR3 region: CSARAGTGVGETQYF. The CDR3 DNA reads TGCAGTGCTAGAGCCGGGACAGGGGTAGGAGAGACCCAGTACTTC.

The chain links TRBV5-1 to TRBJ1-1; D gene ambiguous. Germline CDR1 SGHRS, CDR2 YFSETQ. Trimming shortened V by 4 bases and J by 1 base, and 14 bases separated the two germline ends. This CDR3 spans 15 amino acids. CDR3 loop: CASSPGRVGNTEAFF. CDR3 bases: TGCGCCAGCAGCCCCGGACGCGTTGGGAACACTGAAGCTTTCTTT. Based on the CDR3 plus reference TRBV5-1 and TRBJ1-1, the full variable domain is KAGVTQTPRYLIKTRGQQVTLSCSPISGHRSVSWYQQTPGQGLQFLFEYFSETQRNKGNFPGRFSGRQFSNSRSEMNVSTLELGDSALYLCASSPGRVGNTEAFFGQGTRLTVV.